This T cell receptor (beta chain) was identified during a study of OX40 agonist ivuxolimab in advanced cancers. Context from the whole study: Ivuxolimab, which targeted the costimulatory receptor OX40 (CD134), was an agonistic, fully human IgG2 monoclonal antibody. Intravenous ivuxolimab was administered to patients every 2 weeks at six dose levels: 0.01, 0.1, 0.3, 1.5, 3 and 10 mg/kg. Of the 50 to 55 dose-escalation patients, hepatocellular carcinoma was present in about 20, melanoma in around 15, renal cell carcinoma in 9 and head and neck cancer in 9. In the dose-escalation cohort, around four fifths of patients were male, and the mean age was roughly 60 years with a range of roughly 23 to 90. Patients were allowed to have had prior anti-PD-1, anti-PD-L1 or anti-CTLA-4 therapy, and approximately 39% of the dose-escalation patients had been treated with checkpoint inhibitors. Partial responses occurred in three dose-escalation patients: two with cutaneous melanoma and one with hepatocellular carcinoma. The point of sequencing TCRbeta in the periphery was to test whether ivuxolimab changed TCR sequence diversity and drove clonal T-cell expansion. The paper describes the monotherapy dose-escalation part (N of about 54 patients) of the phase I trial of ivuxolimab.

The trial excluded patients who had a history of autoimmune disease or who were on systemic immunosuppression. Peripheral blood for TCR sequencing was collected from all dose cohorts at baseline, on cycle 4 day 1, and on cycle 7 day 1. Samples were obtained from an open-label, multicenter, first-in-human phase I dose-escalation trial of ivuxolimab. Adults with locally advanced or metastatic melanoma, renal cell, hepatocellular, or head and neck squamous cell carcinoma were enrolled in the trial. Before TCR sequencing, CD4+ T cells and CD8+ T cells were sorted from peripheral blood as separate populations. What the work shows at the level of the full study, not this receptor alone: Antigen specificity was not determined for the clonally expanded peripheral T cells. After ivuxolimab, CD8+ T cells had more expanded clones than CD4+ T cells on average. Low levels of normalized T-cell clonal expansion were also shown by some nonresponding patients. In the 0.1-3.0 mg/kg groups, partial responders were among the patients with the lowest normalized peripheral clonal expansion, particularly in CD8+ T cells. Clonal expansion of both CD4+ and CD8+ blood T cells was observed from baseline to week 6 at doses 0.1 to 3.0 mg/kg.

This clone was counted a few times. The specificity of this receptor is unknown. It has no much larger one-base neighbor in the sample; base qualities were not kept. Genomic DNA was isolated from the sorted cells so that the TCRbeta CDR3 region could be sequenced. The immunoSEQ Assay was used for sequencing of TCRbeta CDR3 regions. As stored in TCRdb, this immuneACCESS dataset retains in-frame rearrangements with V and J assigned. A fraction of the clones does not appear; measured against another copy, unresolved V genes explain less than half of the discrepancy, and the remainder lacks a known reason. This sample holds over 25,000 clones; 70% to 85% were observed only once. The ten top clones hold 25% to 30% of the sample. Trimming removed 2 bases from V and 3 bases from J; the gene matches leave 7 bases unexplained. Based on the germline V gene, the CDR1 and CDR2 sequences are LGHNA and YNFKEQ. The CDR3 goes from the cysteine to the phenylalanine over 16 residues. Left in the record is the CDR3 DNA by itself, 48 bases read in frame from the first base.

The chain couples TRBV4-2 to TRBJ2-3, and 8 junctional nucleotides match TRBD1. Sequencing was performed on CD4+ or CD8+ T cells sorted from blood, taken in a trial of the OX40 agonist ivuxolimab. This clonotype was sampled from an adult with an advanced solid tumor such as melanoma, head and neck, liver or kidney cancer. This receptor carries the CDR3 CASSQNRGTSTDTQYF. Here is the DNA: TGTGCCAGCAGCCAAAACAGGGGGACCAGTACAGATACGCAGTATTTT.